Shown below are 26 T cell receptor beta chains from a single sample sequenced in a study of blood T cell repertoires in COVID-19. Generated by immunoSEQ multiplex PCR, the TCRdb table keeps only in-frame clones and is missing some. The sample has over 200,000 clones; around 86% are singletons. The sequenced sample consisted of peripheral blood. Receptor source: a man younger than 45 who had recovered from COVID-19.

The rearrangement links TRBV12-3 or TRBV12-4 to TRBJ1-1, with 7 bases that match TRBD1. The V and J ends lost 2 bases and 8 bases, in that order; junction bases with no gene match: 2. The CDR3 is made up of 12 amino acids. The CDR3 here is CASSLLGQEAFF. The CDR3 nucleotides are TGTGCCAGCAGTTTATTGGGACAGGAAGCTTTCTTT.

This clone was picked up a small number of times. The rearrangement links TRBV5-6 to TRBJ1-2, with D perhaps TRBD1 (6 bases). The CDR3 has 14 amino acids. Germline loops: CDR1 SGHDT, CDR2 YYEEEE. Trimming stripped 4 bases from V and 3 bases from J, with 13 bases between. The CDR3 DNA sequence: TGTGCCAGCAGCCCTACAGGGTTTGACTATGGCTACACCTTC. The encoded protein is CASSPTGFDYGYTF.

This clone was detected once. J is TRBJ2-7 and V is TRBV5-1; D gene uncertain. The CDR3 contains 13 residues. Deletions cut 3 bases from V and 4 bases from J, with 11 bases between. In germline, CDR1 is SGHRS, CDR2 YFSETQ. The CDR3 spells CASSSGRGYEQYF. The CDR3 region has the DNA TGCGCCAGCAGCTCCGGAAGAGGATACGAGCAGTACTTC.

The rearrangement links TRBV2 to TRBJ2-1; 12 nucleotides line up with TRBD2. Trimming removed 6 bases from V and 4 bases from J; junction bases left unmatched: 1. The CDR3 covers 14 residues. Per germline, CDR1 SNHLY and CDR2 FYNNEI. The CDR3 sequence: CASRGLAGYNEQFF. CDR3 DNA: TGTGCCAGCAGAGGACTAGCGGGGTACAATGAGCAGTTCTTC.

This clone was picked up one time. The V call is TRBV11-2, the J call TRBJ1-5; D is perhaps TRBD1 (5 bases). This CDR3 comprises 16 residues. V lost 5 bases and J 1 base, leaving 15 bases between the germline ends. CDR1 SGHAT and CDR2 FQNNGV come from the germline V gene. The CDR3 DNA sequence: TGTGCCAGCAGCCTCGACGGGGGGTTAAGCAATCAGCCCCAGCATTTT. Encoded protein: CASSLDGGLSNQPQHF.

This chain connects TRBV30 to TRBJ1-6, with unresolved D. This CDR3 has 13 amino acids. Looked up from germline, CDR1 is GTSNPN and CDR2 is SVGIG (reference sequence). Trimming took 3 bases from V and 14 from J, leaving 17 bases between them. The CDR3 reads CAWSAGLPPALHF. The CDR3 DNA sequence: TGTGCCTGGAGCGCCGGACTGCCCCCGGCCCTCCACTTT.

The CDR3 DNA is TGTGCCAGCAGCCAAGGCGGCAGAAAAGAGACCCAGTACTTC. This translates into CASSQGGRKETQYF. V is TRBV3-1 (or the pseudogene TRBV3-2) and J is TRBJ2-5; no clear D gene. Trimming took 1 base from V and 3 from J, leaving 9 bases between them. From germline, CDR1 is LGHDT and CDR2 YNNKEL (reference sequence). The length of the CDR3 is 14 residues.

The chain uses TRBV9 and TRBJ2-5; 7 nucleotides agree with TRBD1. The germline gives CDR1 SGDLS, CDR2 YYNGEE. Germline trimming cut 3 bases from V and 5 bases from J; bases unmatched to any gene: 10. The CDR3 consists of 15 residues. CDR3 DNA sequence: TGTGCCAGCAGCGCCGCGACAGGGAATAAGGAGACCCAGTACTTC. It yields the protein CASSAATGNKETQYF.

The rearrangement links TRBV3-1 (or the pseudogene TRBV3-2) to TRBJ2-3; TRBD2 matches at 7 bases. V lost 4 bases to trimming and J lost 0 bases; unmatched junction nucleotides: 13. Germline values: CDR1 LGHDT, CDR2 YNNKEL (reference sequence). The CDR3 is made up of 18 amino acids. The CDR3 nucleotides read TGTGCCAGCAGCCGTCCATTCACGGCTAGCGGAAGCACAGATACGCAGTATTTT. Its protein product is CASSRPFTASGSTDTQYF.

This chain connects TRBV27 to TRBJ1-5; D perhaps matches TRBD1 (5 bases). This CDR3 has 14 amino acids. The ends were cut back, 6 bases at V and 4 bases at J, with 13 bases in the middle. Germline V CDR1 and CDR2: MNHEY, SMNVEV (reference sequence). This CDR3 reads CASRAGLRNQPQHF. CDR3 nucleotide sequence: TGTGCCAGCAGGGCGGGACTGAGGAATCAGCCCCAGCATTTT.

CDR3 sequence (DNA): TGTGCCAGCAGCCCCACTGGACAAGACACCATATATTTT. It translates to CASSPTGQDTIYF. The chain recombines TRBV7-9 with TRBJ1-3; D is perhaps TRBD1 (5 bases). Germline CDR1 SEHNR, CDR2 FQNEAQ (reference sequence). V was pared by 5 bases and J by 8 bases, with 13 bases between. This CDR3 has 13 amino acids.

The gene calls are TRBV3-1 (or the pseudogene TRBV3-2) and TRBJ2-7, with D hard to call. CDR1 and CDR2 (germline): LGHDT, YNNKEL (reference sequence). The length of the CDR3 is 12 residues. V was clipped by 1 base and J by 5 bases, with 6 bases between them. Here the CDR3 reads CASSQVEDEQYF. The CDR3 nucleotides are TGTGCCAGCAGCCAAGTAGAGGACGAGCAGTACTTC.

The rearrangement uses TRBV6-5 and TRBJ2-7; 10 nucleotides line up with TRBD2. Looked up from germline, CDR1 is MNHEY and CDR2 is SVGAGI. The V gene end was trimmed by 4 bases and the J gene end by 0 bases; junction bases not matched to a gene: 6. The CDR3 has 16 residues. The CDR3 reads CASSSSGGASSYEQYF. The CDR3 nucleotides are TGTGCCAGCAGTTCAAGCGGGGGGGCCTCCTCCTACGAGCAGTACTTC.

The genes are TRBV11-2 and TRBJ1-6; 11 positions agree with TRBD1. Germline V gene sequence: CDR1 SGHAT, CDR2 FQNNGV. The CDR3 consists of 16 residues. J was trimmed by 7 bases and V by 5 bases; bases with no gene match: 7. The CDR3 reads CASSRDRGGINSPLHF. The CDR3 coding sequence is TGTGCCAGCAGCAGGGACAGGGGGGGGATAAATTCACCCCTCCACTTT.

The chain couples TRBV6-5 to TRBJ1-3; possibly TRBD1 for D (6 bases). Germline V gene sequence: CDR1 MNHEY, CDR2 SVGAGI. Trimming left V 6 bases short and J 2 bases short, with 11 bases between. The CDR3 sequence is 14 residues long. In nucleotides, the CDR3 is TGTGCCAGCAGGCAGACAGGAGCTGGAAACACCATATATTTT. It yields the protein CASRQTGAGNTIYF.

The chain couples TRBV11-2 to TRBJ1-4; 12 bases match TRBD1. CDR3 length: 19 amino acids. V dropped 2 bases and J dropped 5; count of bases not matched to a gene: 12. Germline CDR1 reads SGHAT; CDR2 reads FQNNGV. CDR3 residues: CASSLKGRDRGRENEKLFF. The CDR3 DNA reads TGTGCCAGCAGCTTAAAGGGGAGGGACAGGGGGCGCGAAAATGAAAAACTGTTTTTT.

The rearrangement uses TRBV6-2 or TRBV6-3 and TRBJ1-1; D is unclear. CDR1 and CDR2 from the germline V gene are MNHEY and SVGEGT. CDR3 length: 13 residues. V was pared by 2 bases and J by 6 bases, with 10 bases between. CDR3 bases: TGTGCCAGCAGTTACGAGAGGCGGGCTGAAGCTTTCTTT. As protein: CASSYERRAEAFF.

The chain is built from TRBV11-3 and TRBJ1-1, with D uncertain. Deletions cut 5 bases from V and 1 base from J, with 11 bases between. This CDR3 region has 14 residues. Germline CDR1 and CDR2: SGHNT and YENEEA. The CDR3 sequence is CASSPSPGNTEAFF. CDR3 nucleotide sequence: TGTGCCAGCAGCCCCTCCCCGGGGAACACTGAAGCTTTCTTT.

The chain links TRBV11-2 to TRBJ2-5, with D uncertain. Germline lookup yields CDR1 SGHAT and CDR2 FQNNGV. This CDR3 contains 12 residues. V was trimmed by 5 bases and J by 11 bases, leaving 15 bases between them. In DNA, the CDR3 is TGTGCCAGCAGCCCTCTCCCTAATTTGCAGTACTTC. It yields the protein CASSPLPNLQYF. The full variable domain, its missing parts supplied by reference TRBV11-2 and TRBJ2-5, is EAGVAQSPRYKIIEKRQSVAFWCNPISGHATLYWYQQILGQGPKLLIQFQNNGVVDDSQLPKDRFSAERLKGVDSTLKIQPAKLEDSAVYLCASSPLPNLQYFGPGTRLLVL.

The J gene is TRBJ1-6, the V gene TRBV2; TRBD1 aligns across 8 bases. The CDR3 is 14 amino acids. V trimming: 4 bases; J trimming: 10 bases; junction bases outside the gene matches: 6. Germline lookup yields CDR1 SNHLY and CDR2 FYNNEI. The CDR3 is CASSVRTGPSPLHF. In DNA, the CDR3 is TGTGCCAGCAGTGTTCGGACAGGGCCGTCACCCCTCCACTTT.

With respect to this clone: At one end, the junction sequence differs from germline, possibly due to a read error. The gene calls are TRBV5-4 and TRBJ2-1; 7 bases map to TRBD2. This CDR3 contains 14 residues. CDR1 and CDR2 from the germline V gene are SGHNT and YYREEE (reference sequence). The DNA of the CDR3 is TGTGCCAGCAGCTTGCGCGGGGGAGGGTTATATGGGGTCTTC. As protein: CASSLRGGGLYGVF.

This chain joins TRBV9 and TRBJ1-1, with unresolved D. Germline V gives CDR1 SGDLS, CDR2 YYNGEE. CDR3 size: 15 residues. Between the trimmed V and J ends, which lost 0 bases and 8 bases, there was a span of 17 bases. This CDR3 reads CASSVDVTTTLEAFF. The CDR3 DNA sequence: TGTGCCAGCAGCGTAGACGTCACCACGACTTTGGAAGCTTTCTTT.

The chain recombines TRBV6-1 with TRBJ1-2; D is unresolved. Trimming removed 2 bases at V and 3 bases at J, with 7 bases between. There are 13 residues in the CDR3. The germline V gene has CDR1 MNHNS and CDR2 SASEGT. The CDR3 bases are TGTGCCAGCAGTGAACCTTTCTACTATGGCTACACCTTC. Translated, it gives CASSEPFYYGYTF.

This clone turned up a few times. This rearrangement joins TRBV4-1 to TRBJ2-7, with D unclear. CDR3 size: 13 residues. Germline loops: CDR1 MGHRA, CDR2 YSYEKL. Trimming removed 0 bases at V and 3 bases at J, with 6 bases between. The CDR3 region is CASSQDPYYEQYF. DNA of the CDR3: TGCGCCAGCAGCCAAGATCCGTACTACGAGCAGTACTTC.

This chain joins TRBV5-1 and TRBJ1-1; D unclear. Per germline, CDR1 SGHRS and CDR2 YFSETQ. V dropped 2 bases and J dropped 2 bases, with 10 bases sitting between them. The CDR3 loop spans 14 amino acids. CDR3 sequence reads: CASSFGEVNTEAFF. As DNA, the CDR3 is TGCGCCAGCAGCTTCGGGGAGGTCAACACTGAAGCTTTCTTT.

This sequence joins TRBV6-5 and TRBJ2-4; 9 bases match TRBD1. CDR1 and CDR2 (germline): MNHEY, SVGAGI. Trimming at V came to 0 bases and at J to 4 bases, leaving 1 base not matched to a gene. The length of the CDR3 is 15 residues. The CDR3 nucleotides are TGTGCCAGCAGTTACTCGGGACAGGGAAAAAACATTCAGTACTTC. Encoded protein: CASSYSGQGKNIQYF.